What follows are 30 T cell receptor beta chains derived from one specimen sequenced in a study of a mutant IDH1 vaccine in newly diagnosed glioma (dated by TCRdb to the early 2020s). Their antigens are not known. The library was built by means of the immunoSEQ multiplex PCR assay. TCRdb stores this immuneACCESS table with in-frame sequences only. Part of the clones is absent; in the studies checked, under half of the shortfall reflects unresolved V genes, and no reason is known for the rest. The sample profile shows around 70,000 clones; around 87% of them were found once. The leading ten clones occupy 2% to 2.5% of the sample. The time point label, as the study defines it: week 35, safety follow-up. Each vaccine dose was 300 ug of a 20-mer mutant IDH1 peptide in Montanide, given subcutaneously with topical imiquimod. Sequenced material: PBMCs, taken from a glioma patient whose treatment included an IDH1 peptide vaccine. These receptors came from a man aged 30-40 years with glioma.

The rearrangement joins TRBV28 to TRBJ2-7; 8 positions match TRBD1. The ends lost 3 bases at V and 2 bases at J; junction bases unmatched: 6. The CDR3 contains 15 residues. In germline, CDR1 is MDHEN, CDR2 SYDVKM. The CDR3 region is CASSFLGTGAYEQYF. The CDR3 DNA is TGTGCCAGCAGTTTTCTGGGGACAGGAGCCTACGAGCAGTACTTC. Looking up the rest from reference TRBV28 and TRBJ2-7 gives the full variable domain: DVKVTQSSRYLVKRTGEKVFLECVQDMDHENMFWYRQDPGLGLRLIYFSYDVKMKEKGDIPEGYSVSREKKERFSLILESASTNQTSMYLCASSFLGTGAYEQYFGPGTRLTVT.

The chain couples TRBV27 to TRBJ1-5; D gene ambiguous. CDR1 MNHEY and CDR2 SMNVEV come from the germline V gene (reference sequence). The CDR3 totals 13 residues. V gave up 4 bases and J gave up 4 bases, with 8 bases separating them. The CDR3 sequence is CASSSSSNQPQHF. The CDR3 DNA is TGTGCCAGCAGTTCCTCCTCAAATCAGCCCCAGCATTTT.

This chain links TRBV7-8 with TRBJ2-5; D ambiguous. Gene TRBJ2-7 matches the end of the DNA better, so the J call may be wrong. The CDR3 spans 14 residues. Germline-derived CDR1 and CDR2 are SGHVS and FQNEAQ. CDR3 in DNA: TGTGCCAGCAGCTTAGCGCAACGGATCCACGAGCAGTACTTC. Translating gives CASSLAQRIHEQYF.

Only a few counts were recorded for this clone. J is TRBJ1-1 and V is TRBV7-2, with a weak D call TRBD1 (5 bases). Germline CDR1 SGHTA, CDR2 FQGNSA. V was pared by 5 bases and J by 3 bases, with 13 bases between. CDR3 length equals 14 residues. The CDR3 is CASSPHLGDTEAFF. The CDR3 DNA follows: TGTGCCAGCAGCCCCCATCTAGGGGACACTGAAGCTTTCTTT.

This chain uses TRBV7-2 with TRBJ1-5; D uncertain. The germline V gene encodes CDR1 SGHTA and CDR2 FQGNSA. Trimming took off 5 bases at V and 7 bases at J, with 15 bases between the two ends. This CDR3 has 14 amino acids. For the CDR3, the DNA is TGTGCCAGCAGCCCTATCTCGGAGGGCCAGCCCCAGCATTTT. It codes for CASSPISEGQPQHF.

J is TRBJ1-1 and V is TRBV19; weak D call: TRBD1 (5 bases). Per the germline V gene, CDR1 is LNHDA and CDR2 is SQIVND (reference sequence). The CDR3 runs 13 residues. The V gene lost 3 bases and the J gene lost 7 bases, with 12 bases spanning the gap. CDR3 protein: CASSIGQLNEAFF. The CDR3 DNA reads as TGTGCCAGTAGTATCGGACAACTAAATGAAGCTTTCTTT.

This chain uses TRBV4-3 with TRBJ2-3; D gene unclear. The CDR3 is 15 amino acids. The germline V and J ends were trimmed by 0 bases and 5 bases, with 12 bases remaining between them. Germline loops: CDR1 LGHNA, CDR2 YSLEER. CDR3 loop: CASSQDMGEGDTQYF. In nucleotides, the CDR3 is TGCGCCAGCAGCCAAGATATGGGTGAAGGAGATACGCAGTATTTT.

CDR3 sequence reads: CASRRRGTGSSTDTQYF. The CDR3 DNA follows: TGTGCCAGCAGACGGAGAGGGACAGGTTCTAGCACAGATACGCAGTATTTT. V is TRBV27 and J is TRBJ2-3; 8 bases are a match to TRBD1. V dropped 6 bases and J dropped 0; count of bases not matched to a gene: 11. The CDR3 runs 17 residues. CDR1 is MNHEY, CDR2 SMNVEV, per germline (reference sequence).

CDR3 residues: CASSLAGKNTEAFF. DNA for the CDR3: TGCGCCAGCAGCTTAGCGGGTAAGAACACTGAAGCTTTCTTT. This rearrangement joins TRBV5-1 to TRBJ1-1; D is undetermined. The germline CDR1 and CDR2 sequences are SGHRS and YFSETQ. The CDR3 sequence is 14 residues long. Trimming shortened V by 2 bases and J by 1 base, and 9 bases separated the two germline ends.

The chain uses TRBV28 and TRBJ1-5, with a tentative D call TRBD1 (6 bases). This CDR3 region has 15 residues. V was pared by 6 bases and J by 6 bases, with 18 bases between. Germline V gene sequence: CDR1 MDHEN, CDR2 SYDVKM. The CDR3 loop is CASRSTEGGLQPQHF. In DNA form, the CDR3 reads TGTGCCAGCAGATCAACAGAGGGGGGGCTTCAGCCCCAGCATTTT.

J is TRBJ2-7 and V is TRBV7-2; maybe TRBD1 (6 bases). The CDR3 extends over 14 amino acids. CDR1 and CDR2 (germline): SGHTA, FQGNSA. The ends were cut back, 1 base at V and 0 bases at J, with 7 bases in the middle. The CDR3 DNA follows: TGTGCCAGCAGCTTAGAGGGGGACTCCTACGAGCAGTACTTC. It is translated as CASSLEGDSYEQYF.

The CDR3 protein is CASLNRADGQETQYF. CDR3 nucleotide sequence: TGTGCCAGCTTAAACAGGGCGGATGGGCAAGAGACCCAGTACTTC. The chain has TRBV18 and TRBJ2-5; TRBD1 might be the D (6 bases). Trimming left V 7 bases short and J 2 bases short, with 17 bases between. This CDR3 contains 15 residues. The V gene's germline CDR1 is KGHSH and CDR2 LQKENI.

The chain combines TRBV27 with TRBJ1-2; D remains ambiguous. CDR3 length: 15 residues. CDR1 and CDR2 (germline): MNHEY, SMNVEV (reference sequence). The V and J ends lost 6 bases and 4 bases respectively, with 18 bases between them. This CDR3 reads CASSQIGVHGYGYTF. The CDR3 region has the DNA TGTGCCAGCAGCCAAATCGGAGTACACGGCTATGGCTACACCTTC.

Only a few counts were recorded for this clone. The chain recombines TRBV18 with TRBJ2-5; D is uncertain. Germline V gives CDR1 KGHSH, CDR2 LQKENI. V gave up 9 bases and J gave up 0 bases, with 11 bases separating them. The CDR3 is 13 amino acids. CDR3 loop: CASSERNQETQYF. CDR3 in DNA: TGTGCCAGTTCTGAGAGGAACCAAGAGACCCAGTACTTC.

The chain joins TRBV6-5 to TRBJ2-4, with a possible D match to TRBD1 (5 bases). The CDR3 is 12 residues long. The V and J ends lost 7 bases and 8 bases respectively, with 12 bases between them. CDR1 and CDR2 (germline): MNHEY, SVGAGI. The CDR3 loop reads CASKGYGDIQYF. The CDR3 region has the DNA TGTGCCAGCAAGGGGTATGGGGACATTCAGTACTTC.

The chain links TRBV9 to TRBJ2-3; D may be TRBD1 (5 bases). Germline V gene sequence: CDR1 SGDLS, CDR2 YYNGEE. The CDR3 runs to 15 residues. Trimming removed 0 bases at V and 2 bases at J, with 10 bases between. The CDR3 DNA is TGTGCCAGCAGCGTAGAGCAGGGTTTCACAGATACGCAGTATTTT. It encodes CASSVEQGFTDTQYF.

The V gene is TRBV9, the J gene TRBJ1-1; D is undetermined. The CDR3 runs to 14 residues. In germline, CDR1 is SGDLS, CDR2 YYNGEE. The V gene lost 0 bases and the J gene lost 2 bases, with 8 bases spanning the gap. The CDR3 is CASSVVAENTEAFF. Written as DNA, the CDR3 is TGTGCCAGCAGCGTAGTTGCAGAAAACACTGAAGCTTTCTTT. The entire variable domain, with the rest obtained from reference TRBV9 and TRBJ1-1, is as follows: DSGVTQTPKHLITATGQRVTLRCSPRSGDLSVYWYQQSLDQGLQFLIQYYNGEERAKGNILERFSAQQFPDLHSELNLSSLELGDSALYFCASSVVAENTEAFFGQGTRLTVV.

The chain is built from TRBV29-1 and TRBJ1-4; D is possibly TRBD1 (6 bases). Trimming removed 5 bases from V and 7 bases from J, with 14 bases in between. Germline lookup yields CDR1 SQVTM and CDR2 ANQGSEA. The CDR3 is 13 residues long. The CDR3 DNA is TGCAGCGTTTCCAGGGGAGAGGGTGAAAAACTGTTTTTT. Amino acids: CSVSRGEGEKLFF.

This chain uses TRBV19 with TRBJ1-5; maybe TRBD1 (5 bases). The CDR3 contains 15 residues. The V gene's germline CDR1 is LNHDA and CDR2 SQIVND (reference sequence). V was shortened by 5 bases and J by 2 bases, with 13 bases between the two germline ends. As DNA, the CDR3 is TGTGCCAGTAGTCCCGGAGGAGGGGGCAATCAGCCCCAGCATTTT. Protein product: CASSPGGGGNQPQHF.

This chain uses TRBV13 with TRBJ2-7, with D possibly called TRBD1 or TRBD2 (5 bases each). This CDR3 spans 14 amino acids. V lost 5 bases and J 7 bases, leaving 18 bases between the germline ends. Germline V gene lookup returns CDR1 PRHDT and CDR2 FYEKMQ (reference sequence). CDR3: CASSPGRASREQYF. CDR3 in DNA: TGTGCCAGCAGCCCGGGACGGGCCTCCAGGGAGCAGTACTTC.

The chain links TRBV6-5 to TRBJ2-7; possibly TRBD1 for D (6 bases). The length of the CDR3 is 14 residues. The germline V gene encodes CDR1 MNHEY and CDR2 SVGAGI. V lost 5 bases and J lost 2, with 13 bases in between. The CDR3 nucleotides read TGTGCCAGCAGTCGGACAGTATGGACCTACGAGCAGTACTTC. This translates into CASSRTVWTYEQYF.

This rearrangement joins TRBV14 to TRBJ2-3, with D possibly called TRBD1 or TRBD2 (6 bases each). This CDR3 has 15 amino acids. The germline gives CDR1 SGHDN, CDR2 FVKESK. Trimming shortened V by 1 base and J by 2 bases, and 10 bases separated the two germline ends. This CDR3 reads CASSQGGAPTDTQYF. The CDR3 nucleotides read TGTGCCAGCAGCCAAGGGGGGGCTCCCACAGATACGCAGTATTTT.

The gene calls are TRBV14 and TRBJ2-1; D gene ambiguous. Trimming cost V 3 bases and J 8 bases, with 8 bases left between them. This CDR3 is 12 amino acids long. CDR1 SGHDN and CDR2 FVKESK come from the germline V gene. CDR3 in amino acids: CASSHISYEQFF. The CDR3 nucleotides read TGTGCCAGCAGCCACATCAGTTATGAGCAGTTCTTC.

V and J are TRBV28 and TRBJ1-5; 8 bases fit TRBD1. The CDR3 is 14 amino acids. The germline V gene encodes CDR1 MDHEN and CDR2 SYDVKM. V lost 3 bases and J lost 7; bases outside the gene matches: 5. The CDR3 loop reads CASSLTGDEQPQHF. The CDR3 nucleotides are TGTGCCAGCAGTTTGACAGGGGATGAACAGCCCCAGCATTTT.

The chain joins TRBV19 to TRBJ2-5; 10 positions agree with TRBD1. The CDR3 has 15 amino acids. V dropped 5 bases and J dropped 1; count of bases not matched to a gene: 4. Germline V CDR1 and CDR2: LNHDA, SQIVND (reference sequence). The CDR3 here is CASSPGQGGQETQYF. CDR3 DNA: TGTGCCAGTAGTCCCGGACAGGGGGGCCAAGAGACCCAGTACTTC. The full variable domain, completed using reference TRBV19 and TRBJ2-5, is DGGITQSPKYLFRKEGQNVTLSCEQNLNHDAMYWYRQDPGQGLRLIYYSQIVNDFQKGDIAEGYSVSREKKESFPLTVTSAQKNPTAFYLCASSPGQGGQETQYFGPGTRLLVL.

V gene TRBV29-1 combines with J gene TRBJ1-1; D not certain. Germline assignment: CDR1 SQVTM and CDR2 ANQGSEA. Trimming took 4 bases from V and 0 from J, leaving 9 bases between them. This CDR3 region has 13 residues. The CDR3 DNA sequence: TGCAGCGTTGTAAGGATGCTGAACACTGAAGCTTTCTTT. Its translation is CSVVRMLNTEAFF. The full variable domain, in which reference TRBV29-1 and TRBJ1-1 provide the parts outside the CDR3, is SAVISQKPSRDICQRGTSLTIQCQVDSQVTMMFWYRQQPGQSLTLIATANQGSEATYESGFVIDKFPISRPNLTFSTLTVSNMSPEDSSIYLCSVVRMLNTEAFFGQGTRLTVV.

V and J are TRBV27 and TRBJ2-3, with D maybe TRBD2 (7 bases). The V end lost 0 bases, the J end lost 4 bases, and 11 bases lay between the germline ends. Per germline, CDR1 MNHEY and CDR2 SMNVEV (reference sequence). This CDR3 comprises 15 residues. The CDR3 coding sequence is TGTGCCAGCAGTTTATCGGGGGGGCCCGCAGATACGCAGTATTTT. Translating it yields CASSLSGGPADTQYF.

The CDR3 region is CASSFGRSEQFF. For the CDR3, the DNA is TGTGCCAGCAGCTTCGGGAGGAGTGAGCAGTTCTTC. The chain links TRBV5-6 to TRBJ2-1, with 7 bases identical to TRBD2. There are 12 residues in the CDR3. V shed 2 bases and J 9 bases; nucleotides not matched to a gene: 2. Germline-derived CDR1 and CDR2 are SGHDT and YYEEEE.

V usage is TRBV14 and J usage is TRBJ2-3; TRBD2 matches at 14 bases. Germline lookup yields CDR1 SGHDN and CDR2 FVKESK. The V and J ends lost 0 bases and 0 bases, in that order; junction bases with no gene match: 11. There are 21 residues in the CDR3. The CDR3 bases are TGTGCCAGCAGCCAAGACCGGACTAGCGGGAGGACCAAATTCAGCACAGATACGCAGTATTTT. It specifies CASSQDRTSGRTKFSTDTQYF.

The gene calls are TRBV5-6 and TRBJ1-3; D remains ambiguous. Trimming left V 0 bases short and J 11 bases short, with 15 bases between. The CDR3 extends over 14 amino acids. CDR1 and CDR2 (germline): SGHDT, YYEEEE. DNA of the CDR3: TGTGCCAGCAGCTTGGGACGGCGCGTAGTGGCCATATATTTT. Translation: CASSLGRRVVAIYF. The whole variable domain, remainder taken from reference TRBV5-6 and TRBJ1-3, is DAGVTQSPTHLIKTRGQQVTLRCSPKSGHDTVSWYQQALGQGPQFIFQYYEEEERQRGNFPDRFSGHQFPNYSSELNVNALLLGDSALYLCASSLGRRVVAIYFGEGSWLTVV.